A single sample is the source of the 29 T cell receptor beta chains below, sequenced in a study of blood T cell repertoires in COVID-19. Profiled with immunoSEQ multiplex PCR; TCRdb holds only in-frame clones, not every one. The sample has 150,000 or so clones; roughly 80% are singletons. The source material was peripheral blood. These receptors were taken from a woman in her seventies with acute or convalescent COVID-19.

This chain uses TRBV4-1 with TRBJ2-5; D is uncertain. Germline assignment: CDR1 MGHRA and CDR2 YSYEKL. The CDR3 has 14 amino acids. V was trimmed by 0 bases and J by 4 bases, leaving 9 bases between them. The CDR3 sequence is CASSQDWAAETQYF. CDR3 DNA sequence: TGCGCCAGCAGCCAAGATTGGGCTGCAGAGACCCAGTACTTC.

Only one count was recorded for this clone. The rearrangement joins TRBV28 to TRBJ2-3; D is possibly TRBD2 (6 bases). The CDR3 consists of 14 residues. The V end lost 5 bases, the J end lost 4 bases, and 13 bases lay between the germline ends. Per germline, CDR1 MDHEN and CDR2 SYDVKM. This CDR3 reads CASSGLWGADTQYF. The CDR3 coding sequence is TGTGCCAGCAGTGGGCTCTGGGGGGCAGATACGCAGTATTTT.

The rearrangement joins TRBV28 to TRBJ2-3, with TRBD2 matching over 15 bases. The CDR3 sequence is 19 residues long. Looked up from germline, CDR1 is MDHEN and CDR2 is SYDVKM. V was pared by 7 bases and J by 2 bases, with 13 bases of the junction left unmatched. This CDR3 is CASNTRTSGRALTTDTQYF. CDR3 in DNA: TGTGCCAGCAATACCCGGACTAGCGGGAGGGCGCTTACCACAGATACGCAGTATTTT.

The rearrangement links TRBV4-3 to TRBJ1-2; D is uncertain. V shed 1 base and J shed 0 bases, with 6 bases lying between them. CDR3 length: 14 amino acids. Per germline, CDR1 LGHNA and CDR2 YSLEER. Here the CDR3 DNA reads TGCGCCAGCAGCCAAGTCGGTACTAACTATGGCTACACCTTC. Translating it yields CASSQVGTNYGYTF.

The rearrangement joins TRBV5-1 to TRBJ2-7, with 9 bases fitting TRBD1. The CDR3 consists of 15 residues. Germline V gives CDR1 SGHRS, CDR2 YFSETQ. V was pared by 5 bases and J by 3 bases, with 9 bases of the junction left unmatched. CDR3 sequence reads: CASSLQGTGNYEQYF. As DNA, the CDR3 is TGCGCCAGCAGTTTACAAGGGACAGGGAACTACGAGCAGTACTTC.

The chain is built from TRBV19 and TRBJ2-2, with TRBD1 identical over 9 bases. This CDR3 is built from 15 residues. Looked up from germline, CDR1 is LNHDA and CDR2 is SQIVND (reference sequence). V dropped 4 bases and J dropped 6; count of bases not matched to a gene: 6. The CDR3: CASSTSWTGAGELFF. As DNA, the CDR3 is TGTGCCAGTAGTACCTCATGGACAGGGGCCGGGGAGCTGTTTTTT.

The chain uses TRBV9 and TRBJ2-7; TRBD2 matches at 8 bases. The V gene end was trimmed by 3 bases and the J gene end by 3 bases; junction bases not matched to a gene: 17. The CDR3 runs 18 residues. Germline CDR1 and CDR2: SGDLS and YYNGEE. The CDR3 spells CASSGAPDRAGGNYEQYF. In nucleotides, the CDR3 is TGTGCCAGCAGCGGCGCTCCCGACCGGGCGGGAGGTAACTACGAGCAGTACTTC.

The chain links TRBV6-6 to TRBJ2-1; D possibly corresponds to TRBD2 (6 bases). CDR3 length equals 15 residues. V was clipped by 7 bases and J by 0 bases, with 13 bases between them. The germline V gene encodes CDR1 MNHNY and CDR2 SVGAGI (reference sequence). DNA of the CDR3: TGTGCCAGCACCGTATTGGGGGGCTCCTACAATGAGCAGTTCTTC. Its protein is CASTVLGGSYNEQFF.

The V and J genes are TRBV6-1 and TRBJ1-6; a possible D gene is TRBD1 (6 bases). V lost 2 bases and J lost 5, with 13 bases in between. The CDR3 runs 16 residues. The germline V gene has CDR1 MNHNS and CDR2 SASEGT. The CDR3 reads CASSEQGRANNSPLHF. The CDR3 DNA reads TGTGCCAGCAGTGAACAGGGGAGAGCTAATAATTCACCCCTCCACTTT.

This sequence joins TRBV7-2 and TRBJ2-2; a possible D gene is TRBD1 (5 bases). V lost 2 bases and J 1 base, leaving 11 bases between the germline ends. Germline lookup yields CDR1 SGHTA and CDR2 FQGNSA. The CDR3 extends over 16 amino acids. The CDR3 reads CASSLRGQRNTGELFF. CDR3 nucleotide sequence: TGTGCCAGCAGCTTAAGAGGACAAAGGAACACCGGGGAGCTGTTTTTT.

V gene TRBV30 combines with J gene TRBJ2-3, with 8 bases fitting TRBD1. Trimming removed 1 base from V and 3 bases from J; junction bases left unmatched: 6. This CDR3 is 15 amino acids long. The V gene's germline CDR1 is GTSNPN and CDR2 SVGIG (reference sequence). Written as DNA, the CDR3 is TGTGCCTGGAGTGAAGGGACAGGTAATACAGATACGCAGTATTTT. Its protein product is CAWSEGTGNTDTQYF. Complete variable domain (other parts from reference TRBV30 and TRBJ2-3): SQTIHQWPATLVQPVGSPLSLECTVEGTSNPNLYWYRQAAGRGLQLLFYSVGIGQISSEVPQNLSASRPQDRQFILSSKKLLLSDSGFYLCAWSEGTGNTDTQYFGPGTRLTVL.

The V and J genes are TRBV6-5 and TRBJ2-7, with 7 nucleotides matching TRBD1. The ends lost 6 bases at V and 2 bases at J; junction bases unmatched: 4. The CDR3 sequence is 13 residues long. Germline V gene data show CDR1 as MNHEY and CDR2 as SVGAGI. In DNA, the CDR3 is TGTGCCAGCAGGGAGACAGGGACCTACGAGCAGTACTTC. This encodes CASRETGTYEQYF.

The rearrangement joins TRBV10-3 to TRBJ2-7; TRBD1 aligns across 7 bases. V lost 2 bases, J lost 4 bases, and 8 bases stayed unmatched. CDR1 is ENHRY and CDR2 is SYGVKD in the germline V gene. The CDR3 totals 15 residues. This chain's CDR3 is CAISEPTGNGYEQYF. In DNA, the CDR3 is TGTGCCATCAGTGAGCCGACAGGGAATGGGTACGAGCAGTACTTC.

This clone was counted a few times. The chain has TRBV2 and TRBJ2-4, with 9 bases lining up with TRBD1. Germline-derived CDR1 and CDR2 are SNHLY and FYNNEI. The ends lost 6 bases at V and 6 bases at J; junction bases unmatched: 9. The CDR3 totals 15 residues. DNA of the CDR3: TGTGCCAGCAGACCCGGGACAGGGTTAGGAAACATTCAGTACTTC. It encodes CASRPGTGLGNIQYF.

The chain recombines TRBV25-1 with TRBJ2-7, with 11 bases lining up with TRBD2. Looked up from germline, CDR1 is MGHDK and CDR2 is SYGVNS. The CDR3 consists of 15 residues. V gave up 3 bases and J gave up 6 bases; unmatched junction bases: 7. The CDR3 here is CASSESGLAGLEQYF. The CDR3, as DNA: TGTGCCAGCAGTGAGAGCGGACTAGCGGGCCTCGAGCAGTACTTC.

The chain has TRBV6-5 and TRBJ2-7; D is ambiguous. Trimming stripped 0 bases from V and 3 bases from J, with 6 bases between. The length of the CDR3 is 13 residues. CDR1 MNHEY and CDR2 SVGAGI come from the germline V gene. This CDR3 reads CASSYSVGYEQYF. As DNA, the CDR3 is TGTGCCAGCAGTTACTCAGTCGGCTACGAGCAGTACTTC.

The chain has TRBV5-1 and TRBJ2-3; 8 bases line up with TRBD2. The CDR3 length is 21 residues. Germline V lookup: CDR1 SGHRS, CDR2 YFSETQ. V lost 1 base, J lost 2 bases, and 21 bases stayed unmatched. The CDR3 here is CASSLSNGGAVPGHYTDTQYF. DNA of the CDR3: TGCGCCAGCAGCTTGAGTAACGGGGGGGCAGTCCCTGGCCATTACACAGATACGCAGTATTTT.

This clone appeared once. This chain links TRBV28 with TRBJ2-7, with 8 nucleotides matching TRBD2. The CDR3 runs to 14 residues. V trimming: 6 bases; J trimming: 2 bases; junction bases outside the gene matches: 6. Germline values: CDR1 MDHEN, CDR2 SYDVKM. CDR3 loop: CASRISGGTYEQYF. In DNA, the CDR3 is TGTGCCAGCAGGATAAGCGGGGGCACCTACGAGCAGTACTTC.

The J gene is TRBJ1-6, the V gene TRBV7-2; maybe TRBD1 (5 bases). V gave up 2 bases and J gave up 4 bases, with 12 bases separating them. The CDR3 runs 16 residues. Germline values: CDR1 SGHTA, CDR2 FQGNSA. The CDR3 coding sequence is TGTGCCAGCAGCTTAAGACAGTCCGGATATAATTCACCCCTCCACTTT. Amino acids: CASSLRQSGYNSPLHF.

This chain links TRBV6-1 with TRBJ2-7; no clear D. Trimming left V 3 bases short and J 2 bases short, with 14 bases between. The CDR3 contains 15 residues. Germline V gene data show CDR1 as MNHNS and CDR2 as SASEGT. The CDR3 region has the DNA TGTGCCAGCAGTGAGGTCCGATACAGCCCCTACGAGCAGTACTTC. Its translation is CASSEVRYSPYEQYF.

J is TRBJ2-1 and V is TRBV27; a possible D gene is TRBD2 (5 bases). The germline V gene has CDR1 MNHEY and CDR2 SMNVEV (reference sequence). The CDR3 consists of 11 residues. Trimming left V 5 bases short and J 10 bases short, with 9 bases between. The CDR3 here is CASSLRGEQFF. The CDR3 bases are TGTGCCAGCAGTCTAAGAGGGGAGCAGTTCTTC.

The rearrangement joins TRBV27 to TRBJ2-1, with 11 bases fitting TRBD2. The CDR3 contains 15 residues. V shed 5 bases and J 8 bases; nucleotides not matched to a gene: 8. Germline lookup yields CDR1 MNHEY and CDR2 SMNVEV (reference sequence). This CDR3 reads CASSPLAGGPDEQFF. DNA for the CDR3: TGTGCCAGCAGTCCATTAGCGGGAGGGCCGGATGAGCAGTTCTTC.

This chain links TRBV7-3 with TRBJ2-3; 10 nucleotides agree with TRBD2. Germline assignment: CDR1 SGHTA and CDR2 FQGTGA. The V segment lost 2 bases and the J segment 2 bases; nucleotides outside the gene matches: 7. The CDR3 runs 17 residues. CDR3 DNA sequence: TGTGCCAGCAGCTTATGGGCTAGCGGGGGTAACACAGATACGCAGTATTTT. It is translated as CASSLWASGGNTDTQYF.

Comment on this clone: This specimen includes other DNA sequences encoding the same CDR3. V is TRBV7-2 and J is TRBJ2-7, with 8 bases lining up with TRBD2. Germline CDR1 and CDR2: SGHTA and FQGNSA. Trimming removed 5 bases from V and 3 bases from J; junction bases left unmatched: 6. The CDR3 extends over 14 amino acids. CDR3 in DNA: TGTGCCAGCAGCCTCGAGCGGGGGTACTACGAGCAGTACTTC. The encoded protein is CASSLERGYYEQYF.

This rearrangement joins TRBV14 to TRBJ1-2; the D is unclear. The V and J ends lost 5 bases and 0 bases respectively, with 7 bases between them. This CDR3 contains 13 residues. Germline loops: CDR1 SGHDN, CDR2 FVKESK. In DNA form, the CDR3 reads TGTGCCAGCAGCTCTAGCCCTAACTATGGCTACACCTTC. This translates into CASSSSPNYGYTF.

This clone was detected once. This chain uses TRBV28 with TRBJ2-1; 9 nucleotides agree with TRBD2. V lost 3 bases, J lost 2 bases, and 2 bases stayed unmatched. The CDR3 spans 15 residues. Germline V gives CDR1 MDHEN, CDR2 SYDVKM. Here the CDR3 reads CASSLAGGPYNEQFF. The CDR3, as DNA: TGTGCCAGCAGTTTGGCGGGAGGGCCCTACAATGAGCAGTTCTTC.

CDR3 nucleotides: TGTGCCTGGAGTGTACTGGTGAACTATGGCTACACCTTC. This encodes CAWSVLVNYGYTF. The V gene is TRBV30, the J gene TRBJ1-2, with D unresolved. The V and J ends lost 0 bases and 2 bases respectively, with 7 bases between them. The CDR3 spans 13 residues. Looked up from germline, CDR1 is GTSNPN and CDR2 is SVGIG (reference sequence).

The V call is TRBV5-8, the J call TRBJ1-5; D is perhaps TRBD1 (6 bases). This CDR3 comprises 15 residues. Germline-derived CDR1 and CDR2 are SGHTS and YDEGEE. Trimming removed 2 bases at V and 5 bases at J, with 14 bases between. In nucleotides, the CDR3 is TGTGCCAGCAGCTTTGCAGGGGCATCGGATCAGCCCCAGCATTTT. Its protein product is CASSFAGASDQPQHF. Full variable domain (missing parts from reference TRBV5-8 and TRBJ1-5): EAGVTQSPTHLIKTRGQQATLRCSPISGHTSVYWYQQALGLGLQFLLWYDEGEERNRGNFPPRFSGRQFPNYSSELNVNALELEDSALYLCASSFAGASDQPQHFGDGTRLSIL.

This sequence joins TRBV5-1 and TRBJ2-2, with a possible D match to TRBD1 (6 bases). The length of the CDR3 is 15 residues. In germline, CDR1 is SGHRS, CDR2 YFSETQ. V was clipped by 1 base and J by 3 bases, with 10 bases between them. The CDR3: CASSLYAGDTGELFF. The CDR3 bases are TGCGCCAGCAGCTTGTATGCAGGGGACACCGGGGAGCTGTTTTTT.